These 7 T cell receptor beta chains were all obtained from the same sample, sequenced in a study of T cells after yellow fever vaccination. TCRdb recomputed calls from the 5' RACE reads with MiXCR, one row per CDR3 protein. The sample totals 7 or 8 distinct CDR3 sequences. This material consisted of CD8+ T cells sorted from PBMCs, taken 5 days after the yellow fever booster vaccination. The receptors were sampled from a man aged 18 to 35 who received the YFV17D yellow fever vaccine.

Details on this clonotype: This beta chain represents an off-target read in a library built for alpha chains; its size is of limited meaning. The chain recombines TRBV12-3 or TRBV12-4 with TRBJ2-2; unclear D gene. Trimming removed 7 bases at V and 2 bases at J, with 17 bases between. This CDR3 region has 16 residues. For the CDR3, the DNA is TGTGCCAGCACACACCTTCGGAACATCAACACCGGGGAGCTGTTTTTT. It yields the protein CASTHLRNINTGELFF.

About this clonotype: This beta chain came through as a stray read in a library set up for alpha chains, and its size says little. The chain employs TRBV2 and TRBJ2-5; weak D call: TRBD2 (5 bases). V was trimmed by 3 bases and J by 5 bases, leaving 10 bases between them. CDR1 SNHLY and CDR2 FYNNEI come from the germline V gene. The CDR3 consists of 13 residues. CDR3 sequence (DNA): TGTGCCAGCAGTGAGAGTCCGGGGGAGACCCAGTACTTC. Protein: CASSESPGETQYF.

With respect to this clonotype: This beta chain is an unintended read in a library built for alpha chains; its size means little. The chain employs TRBV7-2 and TRBJ1-1; D not certain. The CDR3 consists of 10 residues. The V gene lost 8 bases and the J gene lost 11 bases, with 12 bases spanning the gap. CDR1 SGHTA and CDR2 FQGNSA come from the germline V gene. CDR3 protein: CASGRLGAFF. The CDR3 DNA reads TGTGCCAGCGGGCGGTTGGGGGCTTTCTTT.

Points on this clonotype: The library was prepared for alpha chains; this beta chain is a stray read, so its frequency means little. This chain uses TRBV11-2 with TRBJ2-1; the match to TRBD2 covers 7 bases. Germline V gene sequence: CDR1 SGHAT, CDR2 FQNNGV. The CDR3 has 16 amino acids. The ends lost 5 bases at V and 0 bases at J; junction bases unmatched: 7. The CDR3 region is CASSLSGFSSYNEQFF. The CDR3, as DNA: TGTGCCAGCAGCCTTAGCGGGTTCAGCTCCTACAATGAGCAGTTCTTC.

A word on this clonotype: Little can be read into the size of this beta chain, an off-target read in a library designed for alpha chains. V gene TRBV12-3 or TRBV12-4 combines with J gene TRBJ2-7; D may be TRBD1 (5 bases). V shed 3 bases and J shed 2 bases, with 8 bases lying between them. This CDR3 is 13 amino acids long. CDR3 nucleotides: TGTGCCAGCAGTTTTTGGACACCCTACGAGCAGTACTTC. Protein: CASSFWTPYEQYF.

This clonotype turned up a few times. In a library made to pick up alpha chains, this beta chain is a stray read with a size that means little. The rearrangement joins TRBV6-4 to TRBJ2-6, with 8 bases lining up with TRBD1. CDR3 size: 16 residues. The germline V gene encodes CDR1 MRHNA and CDR2 SNTAGT. V shed 0 bases and J 2 bases; nucleotides not matched to a gene: 0. CDR3 region: CASSDSTGAGANVLTF. As DNA, the CDR3 is TGTGCCAGCAGTGACTCGACAGGGGCTGGGGCCAACGTCCTGACTTTC.

The table lists this clonotype with a few counts. This beta chain slipped into a library made for alpha chains as a stray read, so its size is not meaningful. The rearrangement links TRBV5-1 to TRBJ2-1; D gene ambiguous. The V and J ends lost 0 bases and 5 bases respectively, with 12 bases between them. CDR3 size: 15 residues. In germline, CDR1 is SGHRS, CDR2 YFSETQ. CDR3 coding DNA: TGCGCCAGCAGCTTGGACGAGCCTACCGACAATGAGCAGTTCTTC. As protein: CASSLDEPTDNEQFF.